This entry lists 26 T cell receptor beta chains sequenced from one sample in a study of blood T cell repertoires in COVID-19 (dated by TCRdb to the early 2020s). The receptor library was made with the immunoSEQ multiplex PCR assay. TCRdb stores this immuneACCESS table with in-frame sequences only. Part of the clones is absent; in the studies checked, under half of the shortfall reflects unresolved V genes, and no reason is known for the rest. For this sample the table gives about 41,000 clones, of which approximately 80% were detected only once. The ten largest clonotypes hold around 45% of the sample. Sequencing was performed on peripheral blood. The receptors were gathered from a woman aged 80 or over with acute or convalescent COVID-19.

The table lists this clone with a count of one. CDR3 region: CASSTHLGTAAYEQYF. The DNA of the CDR3 is TGTGCCAGTAGTACGCACCTCGGGACAGCCGCCTACGAGCAGTACTTC. The chain employs TRBV19 and TRBJ2-7; 7 bases agree with TRBD1. V shed 4 bases and J 2 bases; nucleotides not matched to a gene: 11. Germline V lookup: CDR1 LNHDA, CDR2 SQIVND (reference sequence). The CDR3 contains 16 residues.

This clone came up a few times. The chain recombines TRBV4-3 with TRBJ1-5, with TRBD1 as a possible D gene (6 bases). V was cut by 0 bases and J by 7 bases, with 13 bases left in between. Germline CDR1 and CDR2: LGHNA and YSLEER. There are 15 residues in the CDR3. DNA for the CDR3: TGCGCCAGCAGCCAAGATCCCAGGGGCGACCAGCCCCAGCATTTT. It translates to CASSQDPRGDQPQHF.

In this sample, this clone turned up once. Here the CDR3 DNA reads TGTGCCAGCTCACCACCCTCGGGAGGGACGGTGAATGAAAAACTGTTTTTT. This translates into CASSPPSGGTVNEKLFF. This chain joins TRBV18 and TRBJ1-4; D possibly corresponds to TRBD1 (5 bases). This CDR3 has 17 residues. V lost 0 bases, J lost 5 bases, and 16 bases lay in between. The germline gives CDR1 KGHSH, CDR2 LQKENI. Full variable domain (rest looked up from reference TRBV18 and TRBJ1-4): NAGVMQNPRHLVRRRGQEARLRCSPMKGHSHVYWYRQLPEEGLKFMVYLQKENIIDESGMPKERFSAEFPKEGPSILRIQQVVRGDSAAYFCASSPPSGGTVNEKLFFGSGTQLSVL.

This sequence joins TRBV9 and TRBJ1-2, with D possibly being TRBD1 (5 bases). The CDR3 has 16 amino acids. CDR1 is SGDLS and CDR2 is YYNGEE in the germline V gene. Trimming cost V 3 bases and J 4 bases, with 19 bases left between them. The DNA for the CDR3 is TGTGCCAGCAGCGCCCAGGGAGTATCGCGGGGCTATGGCTACACCTTC. It yields the protein CASSAQGVSRGYGYTF. Full variable domain (outside the CDR3, taken from reference TRBV9 and TRBJ1-2): DSGVTQTPKHLITATGQRVTLRCSPRSGDLSVYWYQQSLDQGLQFLIQYYNGEERAKGNILERFSAQQFPDLHSELNLSSLELGDSALYFCASSAQGVSRGYGYTFGSGTRLTVV.

V gene TRBV4-1 combines with J gene TRBJ1-2; weak D call: TRBD1 (6 bases). The CDR3 contains 15 residues. Germline assignment: CDR1 MGHRA and CDR2 YSYEKL. V lost 5 bases to trimming and J lost 6 bases, with 19 bases between them. This CDR3 reads CASSLFGQMENGYTF. The CDR3 nucleotides read TGCGCCAGCAGCTTATTCGGACAGATGGAGAATGGCTACACCTTC.

The chain has TRBV6-2 or TRBV6-3 and TRBJ1-2; no clear D gene. The V end was cut by 5 bases, the J end by 4 bases, with 8 bases between. The CDR3 runs 12 residues. The germline CDR1 and CDR2 sequences are MNHEY and SVGEGT. The CDR3 is CASSPSSYGYTF. CDR3 nucleotides: TGTGCCAGCAGTCCAAGCTCCTATGGCTACACCTTC.

This clone was detected once. The chain combines TRBV7-9 with TRBJ1-2; D may be TRBD1 (5 bases). The CDR3 consists of 14 residues. Germline V gene lookup returns CDR1 SEHNR and CDR2 FQNEAQ (reference sequence). V was shortened by 1 base and J by 5 bases, with 11 bases between the two germline ends. CDR3 coding DNA: TGTGCCAGCAGCTTAGGGACATTCGGGTATGGCTACACCTTC. Amino acid sequence: CASSLGTFGYGYTF. Complete variable domain (other parts from reference TRBV7-9 and TRBJ1-2): DTGVSQNPRHKITKRGQNVTFRCDPISEHNRLYWYRQTLGQGPEFLTYFQNEAQLEKSRLLSDRFSAERPKGSFSTLEIQRTEQGDSAMYLCASSLGTFGYGYTFGSGTRLTVV.

V and J are TRBV10-3 and TRBJ1-5; D unclear. This CDR3 has 12 residues. V lost 1 base, J lost 6 bases, and 4 bases lay in between. The germline V gene has CDR1 ENHRY and CDR2 SYGVKD. The CDR3 nucleotides read TGTGCCATCAGTGAGTTCGGTCAGCCCCAGCATTTT. Its protein product is CAISEFGQPQHF.

The gene calls are TRBV3-1 (or the pseudogene TRBV3-2) and TRBJ2-2; possibly TRBD1 for D (5 bases). Looked up from germline, CDR1 is LGHDT and CDR2 is YNNKEL (reference sequence). CDR3 size: 16 residues. Deletions cut 8 bases from V and 6 bases from J, with 22 bases between. CDR3 bases: TGTGCCAGCGGGTCTTTGGGGCTAGGAATCCCCGGGGAGCTGTTTTTT. Its translation: CASGSLGLGIPGELFF.

As DNA, the CDR3 is TGTGCCAGCTCACCAACTAGCGGATTGTACAATGAGCAGTTCTTC. Amino acids: CASSPTSGLYNEQFF. The chain employs TRBV18 and TRBJ2-1; 8 positions agree with TRBD2. Trimming cost V 2 bases and J 4 bases; bases outside gene matches: 4. Germline CDR1 reads KGHSH; CDR2 reads LQKENI. This CDR3 is built from 15 residues.

In this sample, this clone turned up a few times. CDR3 amino acids: CASSYSGYWSSPLHF. The CDR3 DNA reads TGTGCCAGCAGCTATTCGGGATATTGGAGTTCACCCCTCCACTTT. The chain uses TRBV11-2 and TRBJ1-6; no reliable D call. Per germline, CDR1 SGHAT and CDR2 FQNNGV. CDR3 length equals 15 residues. Trimming took off 4 bases at V and 9 bases at J, with 16 bases between the two ends.

The chain uses TRBV7-3 and TRBJ1-6; 9 nucleotides line up with TRBD1. The germline V gene encodes CDR1 SGHTA and CDR2 FQGTGA. CDR3 length: 14 residues. With V trimmed by 4 bases and J by 9 bases, 4 bases remained unmatched. The CDR3 loop reads CASSSDRGFSPLHF. CDR3 coding DNA: TGTGCCAGCAGCTCGGACAGGGGCTTTTCACCCCTCCACTTT.

The chain employs TRBV5-4 and TRBJ2-5; 12 bases match TRBD2. The ends lost 0 bases at V and 4 bases at J; junction bases unmatched: 4. The CDR3 is 16 amino acids. Looked up from germline, CDR1 is SGHNT and CDR2 is YYREEE (reference sequence). The chain's CDR3 is CASSLGLAGVRETQYF. The CDR3 DNA sequence: TGTGCCAGCAGCTTGGGACTAGCGGGGGTACGAGAGACCCAGTACTTC.

This clone was observed a few times. This chain uses TRBV30 with TRBJ2-5; D possibly matches TRBD1 or TRBD2 (5 bases each). Germline values: CDR1 GTSNPN, CDR2 SVGIG (reference sequence). Between the trimmed V and J ends, which lost 5 bases and 0 bases, there was a span of 19 bases. This CDR3 region has 16 residues. In DNA form, the CDR3 reads TGTGCCTGGGGGACGCCCATCTCGGGGTACCAAGAGACCCAGTACTTC. Its protein is CAWGTPISGYQETQYF.

The chain employs TRBV9 and TRBJ2-2, with TRBD1 matching 8 bases. Germline V CDR1 and CDR2: SGDLS, YYNGEE. J was trimmed by 4 bases and V by 4 bases; bases with no gene match: 9. This CDR3 spans 16 amino acids. The chain's CDR3 is CASSPPRTGSTGELFF. CDR3 DNA: TGTGCCAGCAGCCCTCCCCGGACAGGGTCCACCGGGGAGCTGTTTTTT.

The CDR3 protein is CASSEAQGVKTEAFF. In DNA form, the CDR3 reads TGTGCCAGCAGTGAAGCACAGGGAGTAAAGACTGAAGCTTTCTTT. This chain uses TRBV6-1 with TRBJ1-1; possibly TRBD1 for D (6 bases). Germline V lookup: CDR1 MNHNS, CDR2 SASEGT. V dropped 0 bases and J dropped 5 bases, with 13 bases sitting between them. The CDR3 is 15 amino acids.

The gene calls are TRBV30 and TRBJ1-1; 7 bases match TRBD1. The germline V gene encodes CDR1 GTSNPN and CDR2 SVGIG (reference sequence). The CDR3 length is 12 residues. The V and J ends lost 8 bases and 4 bases, in that order; junction bases with no gene match: 7. The CDR3 nucleotides read TGTGCCCGAGACAGGGAAGGCACTGAAGCTTTCTTT. It specifies CARDREGTEAFF.

The J gene is TRBJ2-5, the V gene TRBV9; no firm D call. Per germline, CDR1 SGDLS and CDR2 YYNGEE. The CDR3 covers 13 residues. V was clipped by 4 bases and J by 3 bases, with 10 bases between them. Here the CDR3 DNA reads TGTGCCAGCAGCAGAGAACCAAAAGAGACCCAGTACTTC. Protein sequence: CASSREPKETQYF.

The V gene is TRBV3-1 (or the pseudogene TRBV3-2), the J gene TRBJ2-2; a weak D match, TRBD1 (5 bases). This CDR3 is 13 amino acids long. Germline assignment: CDR1 LGHDT and CDR2 YNNKEL (reference sequence). Deletions cut 5 bases from V and 7 bases from J, with 11 bases between. CDR3 DNA sequence: TGTGCCAGCAGCTTTCAGGGATTCGGGGAGCTGTTTTTT. Translation: CASSFQGFGELFF.

This clone has only one observation. V is TRBV30 and J is TRBJ2-4; 14 bases fit TRBD2. CDR1 and CDR2 from the germline V gene are GTSNPN and SVGIG (reference sequence). Trimming cost V 5 bases and J 11 bases; bases outside gene matches: 8. This CDR3 has 14 residues. As DNA, the CDR3 is TGTGCCTGGTCAAAGACTAGCGGGGGGGCATTTCAGTACTTC. Translating gives CAWSKTSGGAFQYF. The full variable domain, rest sourced from reference TRBV30 and TRBJ2-4, is SQTIHQWPATLVQPVGSPLSLECTVEGTSNPNLYWYRQAAGRGLQLLFYSVGIGQISSEVPQNLSASRPQDRQFILSSKKLLLSDSGFYLCAWSKTSGGAFQYFGAGTRLSVL.

This clone was seen a single time. The chain recombines TRBV27 with TRBJ1-1; D is perhaps TRBD1 (6 bases). V lost 6 bases to trimming and J lost 1 base, with 12 bases between them. Germline lookup yields CDR1 MNHEY and CDR2 SMNVEV (reference sequence). There are 14 residues in the CDR3. The CDR3 sequence is CASRPRGSNTEAFF. CDR3 bases: TGTGCCAGCAGGCCAAGGGGGTCGAACACTGAAGCTTTCTTT.

This clone came up once. The rearrangement uses TRBV7-2 and TRBJ2-7, with 8 positions matching TRBD1. The CDR3 runs 14 residues. The V and J ends lost 4 bases and 5 bases, in that order; junction bases with no gene match: 7. Germline V gene lookup returns CDR1 SGHTA and CDR2 FQGNSA. The CDR3 DNA sequence: TGTGCCAGCAGCTCCTGGACAGGGAGTAACGAGCAGTACTTC. This encodes CASSSWTGSNEQYF. Full variable domain (remainder filled in from reference TRBV7-2 and TRBJ2-7): GAGVSQSPSNKVTEKGKDVELRCDPISGHTALYWYRQSLGQGLEFLIYFQGNSAPDKSGLPSDRFSAERTGGSVSTLTIQRTQQEDSAVYLCASSSWTGSNEQYFGPGTRLTVT.

The chain joins TRBV6-5 to TRBJ1-1; 7 nucleotides agree with TRBD1. Germline-derived CDR1 and CDR2 are MNHEY and SVGAGI. The CDR3 loop spans 13 amino acids. V was pared by 10 bases and J by 0 bases, with 5 bases of the junction left unmatched. The CDR3 sequence is CATQTGMNTEAFF. Here the CDR3 DNA reads TGTGCCACCCAGACAGGGATGAACACTGAAGCTTTCTTT.

This chain links TRBV28 with TRBJ1-1; D might be TRBD1 (6 bases). CDR1 MDHEN and CDR2 SYDVKM come from the germline V gene. Trimming left V 4 bases short and J 8 bases short, with 14 bases between. The CDR3 has 13 amino acids. The CDR3 reads CASSWRTAQEAFF. CDR3 nucleotide sequence: TGTGCCAGCAGTTGGAGGACAGCTCAAGAAGCTTTCTTT.

The chain is built from TRBV5-4 and TRBJ1-3; TRBD1 agrees at 8 bases. Germline V gives CDR1 SGHNT, CDR2 YYREEE (reference sequence). This CDR3 spans 17 amino acids. Losses at the gene ends were 0 bases for V and 4 bases for J; bases not matched to a gene: 9. Written as DNA, the CDR3 is TGTGCCAGCAGCTTGGCCAAAGACAGGGGATTCGGAAACACCATATATTTT. This encodes CASSLAKDRGFGNTIYF.

Points on this clone: Other DNA sequences within the sample encode an identical CDR3. This rearrangement joins TRBV5-5 to TRBJ2-7; D might be TRBD2 (6 bases). The CDR3 spans 14 residues. V lost 0 bases and J 2 bases, leaving 9 bases between the germline ends. The V gene's germline CDR1 is SGHKS and CDR2 YYEKEE (reference sequence). The CDR3 DNA reads as TGTGCCAGCAGCTTGGGACCGGGAGCCTACGAGCAGTACTTC. Its translation: CASSLGPGAYEQYF.